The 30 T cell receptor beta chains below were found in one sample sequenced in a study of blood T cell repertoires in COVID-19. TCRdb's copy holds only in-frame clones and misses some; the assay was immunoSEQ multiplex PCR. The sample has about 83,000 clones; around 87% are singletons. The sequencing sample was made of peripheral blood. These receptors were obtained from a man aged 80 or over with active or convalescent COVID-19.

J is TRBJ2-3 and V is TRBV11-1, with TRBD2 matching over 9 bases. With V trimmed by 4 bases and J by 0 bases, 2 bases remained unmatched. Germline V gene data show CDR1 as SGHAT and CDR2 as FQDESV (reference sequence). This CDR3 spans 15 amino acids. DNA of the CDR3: TGTGCCAGCAGCTCTAGCGGGACTAGCACAGATACGCAGTATTTT. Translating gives CASSSSGTSTDTQYF.

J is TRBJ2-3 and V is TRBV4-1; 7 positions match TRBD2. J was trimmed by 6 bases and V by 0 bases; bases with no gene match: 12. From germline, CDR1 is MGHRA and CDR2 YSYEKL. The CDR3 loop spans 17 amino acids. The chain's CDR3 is CASSQEYGRPGGDTQYF. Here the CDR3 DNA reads TGCGCCAGCAGCCAAGAGTACGGGAGGCCTGGGGGGGATACGCAGTATTTT.

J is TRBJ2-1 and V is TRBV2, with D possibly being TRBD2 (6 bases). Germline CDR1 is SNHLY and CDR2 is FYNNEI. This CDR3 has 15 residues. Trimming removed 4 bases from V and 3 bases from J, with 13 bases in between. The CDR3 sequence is CASSVGAGLYNEQFF. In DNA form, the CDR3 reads TGTGCCAGCAGTGTAGGGGCGGGACTCTACAATGAGCAGTTCTTC.

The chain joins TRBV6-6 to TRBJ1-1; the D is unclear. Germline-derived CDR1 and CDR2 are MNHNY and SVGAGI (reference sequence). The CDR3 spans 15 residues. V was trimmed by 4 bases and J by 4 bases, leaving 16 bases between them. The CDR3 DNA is TGTGCCAGCAGTTTCCAAGCGGGTCGGGTCACTGAAGCTTTCTTT. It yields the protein CASSFQAGRVTEAFF.

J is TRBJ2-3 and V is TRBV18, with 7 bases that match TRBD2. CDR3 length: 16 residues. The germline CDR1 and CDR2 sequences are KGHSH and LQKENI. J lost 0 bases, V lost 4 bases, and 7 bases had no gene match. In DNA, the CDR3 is TGTGCCAGCTCACGGGTCAGCGGGGCTAGCACAGATACGCAGTATTTT. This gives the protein CASSRVSGASTDTQYF. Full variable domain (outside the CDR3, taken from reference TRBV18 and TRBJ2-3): NAGVMQNPRHLVRRRGQEARLRCSPMKGHSHVYWYRQLPEEGLKFMVYLQKENIIDESGMPKERFSAEFPKEGPSILRIQQVVRGDSAAYFCASSRVSGASTDTQYFGPGTRLTVL.

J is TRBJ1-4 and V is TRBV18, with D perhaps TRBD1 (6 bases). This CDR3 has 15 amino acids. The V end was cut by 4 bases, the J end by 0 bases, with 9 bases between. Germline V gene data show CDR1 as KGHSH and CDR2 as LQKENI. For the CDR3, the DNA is TGTGCCAGCTCACGGGACATCGCAACTAATGAAAAACTGTTTTTT. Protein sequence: CASSRDIATNEKLFF.

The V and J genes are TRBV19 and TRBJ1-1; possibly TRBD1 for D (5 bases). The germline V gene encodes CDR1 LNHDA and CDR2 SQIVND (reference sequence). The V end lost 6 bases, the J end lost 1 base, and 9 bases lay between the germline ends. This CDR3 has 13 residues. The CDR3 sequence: CASRVQGNTEAFF. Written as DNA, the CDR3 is TGTGCCAGTAGAGTTCAGGGGAACACTGAAGCTTTCTTT. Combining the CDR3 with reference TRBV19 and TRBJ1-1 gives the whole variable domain DGGITQSPKYLFRKEGQNVTLSCEQNLNHDAMYWYRQDPGQGLRLIYYSQIVNDFQKGDIAEGYSVSREKKESFPLTVTSAQKNPTAFYLCASRVQGNTEAFFGQGTRLTVV.

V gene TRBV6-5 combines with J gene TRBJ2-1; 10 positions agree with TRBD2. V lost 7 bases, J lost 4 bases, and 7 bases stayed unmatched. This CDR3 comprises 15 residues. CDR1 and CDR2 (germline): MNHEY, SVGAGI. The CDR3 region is CASTTTSGAYNEQFF. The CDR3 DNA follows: TGTGCCAGCACCACAACTAGCGGGGCTTACAATGAGCAGTTCTTC.

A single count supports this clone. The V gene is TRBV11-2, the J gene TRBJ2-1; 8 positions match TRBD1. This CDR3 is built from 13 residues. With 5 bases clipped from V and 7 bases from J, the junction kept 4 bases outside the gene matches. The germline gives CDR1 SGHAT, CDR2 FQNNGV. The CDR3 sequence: CASSEDRANEQFF. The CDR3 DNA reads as TGTGCCAGCAGCGAGGACAGGGCAAATGAGCAGTTCTTC.

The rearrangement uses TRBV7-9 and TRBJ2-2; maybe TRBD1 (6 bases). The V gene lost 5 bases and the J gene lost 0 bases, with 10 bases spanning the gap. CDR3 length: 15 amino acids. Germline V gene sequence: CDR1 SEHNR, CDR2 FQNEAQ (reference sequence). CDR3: CASSRTVANTGELFF. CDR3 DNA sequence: TGTGCCAGCAGCCGGACAGTCGCGAACACCGGGGAGCTGTTTTTT.

Written as DNA, the CDR3 is TGTGCCAGCAGTGAGTCAGGGACAGGGCGCCACGAGCAGTACGTC. Its protein is CASSESGTGRHEQYV. The gene calls are TRBV6-1 and TRBJ2-7; the match to TRBD1 covers 9 bases. The CDR3 is 15 amino acids. Germline CDR1 reads MNHNS; CDR2 reads SASEGT. The trim removed 3 bases at V and 5 bases at J, leaving 8 bases unmatched.

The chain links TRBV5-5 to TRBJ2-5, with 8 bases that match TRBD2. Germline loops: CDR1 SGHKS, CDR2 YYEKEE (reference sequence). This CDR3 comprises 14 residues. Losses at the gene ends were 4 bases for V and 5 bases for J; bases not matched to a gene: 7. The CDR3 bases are TGTGCCAGCAGCCTACCGGGGGGGGCGGAGACCCAGTACTTC. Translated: CASSLPGGAETQYF.

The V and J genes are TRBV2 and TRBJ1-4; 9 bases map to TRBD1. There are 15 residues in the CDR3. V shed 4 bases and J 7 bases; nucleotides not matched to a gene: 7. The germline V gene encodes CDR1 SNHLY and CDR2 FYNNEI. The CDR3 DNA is TGTGCCAGCAGTGGCCTGACAGGGGGGGGTGAAAAACTGTTTTTT. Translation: CASSGLTGGGEKLFF.

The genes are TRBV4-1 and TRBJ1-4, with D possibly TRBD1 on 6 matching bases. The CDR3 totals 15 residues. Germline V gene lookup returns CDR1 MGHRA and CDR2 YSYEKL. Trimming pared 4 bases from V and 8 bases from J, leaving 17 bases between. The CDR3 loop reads CASSPSEGGREKLFF. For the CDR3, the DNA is TGCGCCAGCAGCCCGAGCGAAGGGGGTAGGGAAAAACTGTTTTTT.

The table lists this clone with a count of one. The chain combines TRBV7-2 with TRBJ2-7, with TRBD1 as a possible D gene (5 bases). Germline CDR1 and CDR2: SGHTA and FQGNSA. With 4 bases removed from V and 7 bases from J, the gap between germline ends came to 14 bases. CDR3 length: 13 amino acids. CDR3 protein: CASSSQGIGEQYV. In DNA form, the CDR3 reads TGTGCCAGCAGCTCGCAGGGTATTGGGGAGCAGTACGTC.

The CDR3 is CASRETDFNEKLFF. CDR3 coding DNA: TGTGCCAGCAGGGAGACGGATTTTAATGAAAAACTGTTTTTT. The rearrangement joins TRBV2 to TRBJ1-4, with unresolved D. Trimming shortened V by 6 bases and J by 4 bases, and 12 bases separated the two germline ends. CDR1 SNHLY and CDR2 FYNNEI come from the germline V gene. CDR3 length: 14 amino acids.

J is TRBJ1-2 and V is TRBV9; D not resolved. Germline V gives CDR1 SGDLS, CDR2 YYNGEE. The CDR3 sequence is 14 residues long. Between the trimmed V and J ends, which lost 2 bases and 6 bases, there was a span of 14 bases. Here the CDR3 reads CASSVPTPLDGYTF. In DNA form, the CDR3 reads TGTGCCAGCAGCGTCCCAACCCCCCTAGATGGCTACACCTTC.

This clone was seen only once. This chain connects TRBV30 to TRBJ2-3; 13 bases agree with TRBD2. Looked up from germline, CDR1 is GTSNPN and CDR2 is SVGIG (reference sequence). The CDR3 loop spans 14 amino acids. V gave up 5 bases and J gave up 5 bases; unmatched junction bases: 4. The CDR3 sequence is CAWSGLAGVDTQYF. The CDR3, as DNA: TGTGCCTGGTCTGGACTAGCGGGAGTAGATACGCAGTATTTT.

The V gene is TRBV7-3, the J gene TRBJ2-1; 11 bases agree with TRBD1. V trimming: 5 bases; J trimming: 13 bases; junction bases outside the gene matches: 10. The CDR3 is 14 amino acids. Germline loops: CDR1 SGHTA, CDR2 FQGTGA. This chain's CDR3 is CASSPNGQGALQFF. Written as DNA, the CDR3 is TGTGCCAGCAGCCCCAATGGACAGGGGGCATTACAGTTCTTC.

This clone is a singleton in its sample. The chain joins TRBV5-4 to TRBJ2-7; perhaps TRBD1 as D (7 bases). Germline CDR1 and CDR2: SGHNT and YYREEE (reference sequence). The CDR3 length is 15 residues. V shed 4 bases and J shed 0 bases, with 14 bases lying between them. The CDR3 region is CASSRGGTASYEQYV. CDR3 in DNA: TGTGCCAGCAGCCGAGGAGGGACAGCCTCCTACGAGCAGTACGTC.

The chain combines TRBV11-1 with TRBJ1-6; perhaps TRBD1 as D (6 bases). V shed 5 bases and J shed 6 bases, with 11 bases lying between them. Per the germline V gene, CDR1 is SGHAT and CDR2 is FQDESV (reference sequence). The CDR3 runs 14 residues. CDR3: CASSTRDINSPLHF. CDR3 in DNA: TGTGCCAGCAGCACCCGGGACATTAATTCACCCCTCCACTTT. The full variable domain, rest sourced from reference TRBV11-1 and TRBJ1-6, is EAEVAQSPRYKITEKSQAVAFWCDPISGHATLYWYRQILGQGPELLVQFQDESVVDDSQLPKDRFSAERLKGVDSTLKIQPAELGDSAMYLCASSTRDINSPLHFGNGTRLTVT.

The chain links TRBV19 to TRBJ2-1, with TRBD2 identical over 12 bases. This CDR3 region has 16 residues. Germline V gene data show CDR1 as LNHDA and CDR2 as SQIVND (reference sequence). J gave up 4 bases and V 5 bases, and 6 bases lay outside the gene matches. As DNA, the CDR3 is TGTGCCAGTAGTGCGACTAGCGGGAGTAGGTACAATGAGCAGTTCTTC. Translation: CASSATSGSRYNEQFF.

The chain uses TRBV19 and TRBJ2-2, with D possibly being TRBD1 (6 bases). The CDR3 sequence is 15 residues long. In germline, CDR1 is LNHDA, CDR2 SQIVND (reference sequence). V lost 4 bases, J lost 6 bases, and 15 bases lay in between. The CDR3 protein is CASSTSTGYAGELFF. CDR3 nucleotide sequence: TGTGCCAGTAGTACGTCCACAGGGTACGCCGGGGAGCTGTTTTTT.

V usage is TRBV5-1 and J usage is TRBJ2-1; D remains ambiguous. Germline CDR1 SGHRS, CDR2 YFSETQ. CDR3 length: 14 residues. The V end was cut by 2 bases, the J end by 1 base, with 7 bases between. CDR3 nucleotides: TGCGCCAGCAGCTTCGGAGCTTCCTACAATGAGCAGTTCTTC. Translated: CASSFGASYNEQFF.

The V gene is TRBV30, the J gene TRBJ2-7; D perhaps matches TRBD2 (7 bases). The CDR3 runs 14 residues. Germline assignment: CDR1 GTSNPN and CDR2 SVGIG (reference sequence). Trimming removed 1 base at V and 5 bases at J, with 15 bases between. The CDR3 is CAWSGRGGVHEQYV. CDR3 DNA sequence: TGTGCCTGGAGTGGCCGAGGGGGGGTCCACGAGCAGTACGTC.

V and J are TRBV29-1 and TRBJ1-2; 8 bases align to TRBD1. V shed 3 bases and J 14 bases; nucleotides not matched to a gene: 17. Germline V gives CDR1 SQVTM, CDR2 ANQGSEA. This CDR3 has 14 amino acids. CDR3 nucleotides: TGCAGCGTTGAGAGGGACCGGATGTGGACAGGGTTTACCTTC. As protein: CSVERDRMWTGFTF. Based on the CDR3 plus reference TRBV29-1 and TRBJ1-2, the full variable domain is SAVISQKPSRDICQRGTSLTIQCQVDSQVTMMFWYRQQPGQSLTLIATANQGSEATYESGFVIDKFPISRPNLTFSTLTVSNMSPEDSSIYLCSVERDRMWTGFTFGSGTRLTVV.

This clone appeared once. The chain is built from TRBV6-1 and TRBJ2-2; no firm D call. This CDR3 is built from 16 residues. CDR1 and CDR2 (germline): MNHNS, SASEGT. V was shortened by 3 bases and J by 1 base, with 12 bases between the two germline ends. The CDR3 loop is CASSEGPGRNTGELFF. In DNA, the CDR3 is TGTGCCAGCAGTGAGGGTCCGGGTCGGAACACCGGGGAGCTGTTTTTT.

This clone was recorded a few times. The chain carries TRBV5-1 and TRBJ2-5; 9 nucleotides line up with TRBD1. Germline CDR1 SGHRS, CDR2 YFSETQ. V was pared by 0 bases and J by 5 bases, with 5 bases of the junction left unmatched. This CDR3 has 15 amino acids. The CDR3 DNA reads TGCGCCAGCAGCTTGGGGGACAGGGTGGTGGAGACCCAGTACTTC. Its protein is CASSLGDRVVETQYF. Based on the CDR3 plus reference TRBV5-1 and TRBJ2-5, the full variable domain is KAGVTQTPRYLIKTRGQQVTLSCSPISGHRSVSWYQQTPGQGLQFLFEYFSETQRNKGNFPGRFSGRQFSNSRSEMNVSTLELGDSALYLCASSLGDRVVETQYFGPGTRLLVL.

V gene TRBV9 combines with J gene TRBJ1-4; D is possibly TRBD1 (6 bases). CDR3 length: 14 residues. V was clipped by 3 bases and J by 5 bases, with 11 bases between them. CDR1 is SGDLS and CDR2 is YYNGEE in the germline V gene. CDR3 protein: CASSAQGRNEKLFF. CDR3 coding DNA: TGTGCCAGCAGCGCACAGGGCCGAAATGAAAAACTGTTTTTT.

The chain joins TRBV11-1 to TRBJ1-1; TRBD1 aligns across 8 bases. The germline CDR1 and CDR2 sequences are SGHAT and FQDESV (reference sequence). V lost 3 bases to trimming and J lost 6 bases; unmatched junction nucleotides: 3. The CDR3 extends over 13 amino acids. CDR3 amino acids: CASSFDRGSEAFF. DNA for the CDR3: TGTGCCAGCAGCTTCGACAGGGGTTCTGAAGCTTTCTTT.